The rows below give T cell receptor beta chains drawn from one sample of a study of CD8+ T cells in alopecia areata. Measured with immunoSEQ multiplex PCR; TCRdb has only the in-frame clones, and not every one. The table shows 110,000 to 150,000 clones, with roughly 50% occurring only once. This specimen was CD8+ T cells sorted from blood, taken at week 4, from a patient treated with tofacitinib. These receptors originate from a human donor with alopecia areata. CDR3s include the opening cysteine and the closing phenylalanine or tryptophan. Each record gives: clone size, J gene, V gene, D gene, CDR3 protein, CDR3 DNA. D genes are given only for firm matches. Expanded clones are given a class, and other clones once, few, many or no size at all.

abundance: NA
j_gene: TRBJ1-2
v_gene: TRBV7-3
d_gene: NA
CDR3aa: CASSPGAGSYGYTF
CDR3nt: TGTGCCAGCAGCCCCGGTGCAGGATCCTATGGCTACACCTTC

abundance: NA
j_gene: TRBJ2-3
v_gene: TRBV7-2
d_gene: NA
CDR3aa: CASSFGVGGPTDTQYF
CDR3nt: TGTGCCAGCAGCTTTGGCGTCGGGGGCCCCACAGATACGCAGTATTTT

abundance: NA
j_gene: TRBJ1-1
v_gene: TRBV4-1
d_gene: NA
CDR3aa: CASSQLGGRNTEAFF
CDR3nt: TGCGCCAGCAGCCAATTAGGGGGGCGGAACACTGAAGCTTTCTTT

abundance: NA
j_gene: TRBJ1-2
v_gene: TRBV5-1
d_gene: TRBD1
CDR3aa: CASSPGQGAFGYTF
CDR3nt: TGCGCCAGCAGCCCGGGGCAGGGGGCATTTGGCTACACCTTC

abundance: once
j_gene: TRBJ2-5
v_gene: TRBV5-6
d_gene: TRBD1
CDR3aa: CASSLLPTGGETQYF
CDR3nt: TGTGCCAGCAGTTTGCTACCGACAGGGGGCGAGACCCAGTACTTC

abundance: NA
j_gene: TRBJ2-3
v_gene: TRBV4-1
d_gene: NA
CDR3aa: CASSQDPDSTDTQYF
CDR3nt: TGCGCCAGCAGCCAAGACCCTGACAGCACAGATACGCAGTATTTT

abundance: NA
j_gene: TRBJ2-7
v_gene: TRBV6-5
d_gene: NA
CDR3aa: CASSNPRDGYEQYF
CDR3nt: TGTGCCAGCAGTAATCCCCGGGACGGTTACGAGCAGTACTTC

abundance: few
j_gene: TRBJ2-1
v_gene: TRBV11-2
d_gene: NA
CDR3aa: CATPTPGGSYNEQFF
CDR3nt: TGTGCCACTCCCACCCCCGGGGGTTCCTACAATGAGCAGTTCTTC

abundance: few
j_gene: TRBJ1-1
v_gene: TRBV19
d_gene: NA
CDR3aa: CASSIGGDTEAFF
CDR3nt: TGTGCCAGTAGTATAGGCGGGGACACTGAAGCTTTCTTT

abundance: NA
j_gene: TRBJ2-7
v_gene: TRBV9
d_gene: NA
CDR3aa: CASGDYEQYF
CDR3nt: TGTGCCAGCGGGGACTACGAGCAGTACTTC

abundance: NA
j_gene: TRBJ1-1
v_gene: TRBV29-1
d_gene: NA
CDR3aa: CSVEGGTEAFF
CDR3nt: TGCAGCGTTGAGGGGGGAACTGAAGCTTTCTTT

abundance: NA
j_gene: TRBJ1-2
v_gene: TRBV2
d_gene: NA
CDR3aa: CASSEQITYGYTF
CDR3nt: TGTGCCAGCAGTGAACAGATAACATATGGCTACACCTTC

abundance: NA
j_gene: TRBJ1-1
v_gene: TRBV6-5
d_gene: NA
CDR3aa: CASSYSLARGNTEAFF
CDR3nt: TGTGCCAGCAGTTACTCGCTCGCCAGGGGGAACACTGAAGCTTTCTTT

abundance: once
j_gene: TRBJ2-7
v_gene: TRBV4-3
d_gene: NA
CDR3aa: CASSQVGNYEQYF
CDR3nt: TGCGCCAGCAGCCAAGTTGGCAATTACGAGCAGTACTTC

abundance: NA
j_gene: TRBJ2-2
v_gene: TRBV5-4
d_gene: TRBD2
CDR3aa: CASSFLPSSGGRNTGELFF
CDR3nt: TGTGCCAGCAGCTTTCTCCCCTCCTCGGGGGGACGGAACACCGGGGAGCTGTTTTTT

abundance: few
j_gene: TRBJ1-6
v_gene: TRBV12-5
d_gene: NA
CDR3aa: CASGLVITSPLHF
CDR3nt: TGTGCTAGTGGTTTGGTAATCACGTCACCCCTCCACTTT

abundance: NA
j_gene: TRBJ1-2
v_gene: TRBV29-1
d_gene: TRBD1
CDR3aa: CSVDRQGYGYTF
CDR3nt: TGCAGCGTTGACCGACAGGGGTATGGCTACACCTTC

abundance: once
j_gene: TRBJ2-7
v_gene: TRBV30
d_gene: NA
CDR3aa: CAWTVGYEQYF
CDR3nt: TGTGCCTGGACCGTGGGCTACGAGCAGTACTTC

abundance: few
j_gene: TRBJ2-7
v_gene: TRBV29-1
d_gene: NA
CDR3aa: CSVATPQEQYF
CDR3nt: TGCAGCGTTGCGACCCCTCAAGAGCAGTACTTC

abundance: NA
j_gene: TRBJ2-5
v_gene: TRBV7-9
d_gene: TRBD1
CDR3aa: CASSRRDRGRETQYF
CDR3nt: TGTGCCAGCAGCCGCCGGGACAGGGGGCGGGAGACCCAGTACTTC

abundance: NA
j_gene: TRBJ2-7
v_gene: TRBV5-1
d_gene: TRBD1
CDR3aa: CASSLLSDRGNEQYF
CDR3nt: TGCGCCAGCAGCTTGCTAAGTGACAGGGGGAACGAGCAGTACTTC

abundance: NA
j_gene: TRBJ2-7
v_gene: TRBV9
d_gene: NA
CDR3aa: CASSVEDTGWEQYF
CDR3nt: TGTGCCAGCAGCGTAGAGGATACAGGGTGGGAGCAGTACTTC

abundance: once
j_gene: TRBJ2-5
v_gene: TRBV18
d_gene: NA
CDR3aa: CASSPRGRTTETQYF
CDR3nt: TGTGCCAGCTCCCCACGGGGTAGAACGACAGAGACCCAGTACTTC

abundance: NA
j_gene: TRBJ1-5
v_gene: TRBV7-9
d_gene: NA
CDR3aa: CASSKIDGNQPQHF
CDR3nt: TGTGCCAGCAGCAAAATAGACGGTAATCAGCCCCAGCATTTT

abundance: few
j_gene: TRBJ2-7
v_gene: TRBV29-1
d_gene: NA
CDR3aa: CSVERGYEQYF
CDR3nt: TGCAGCGTTGAGCGCGGGTACGAGCAGTACTTC

abundance: NA
j_gene: TRBJ2-7
v_gene: TRBV13
d_gene: NA
CDR3aa: CASSLYSSYEQYF
CDR3nt: TGTGCCAGCAGCTTATACAGTTCCTACGAGCAGTACTTC

abundance: once
j_gene: TRBJ2-7
v_gene: TRBV25-1
d_gene: NA
CDR3aa: CASSFRGFYEQYF
CDR3nt: TGTGCCAGCAGTTTCCGGGGGTTCTACGAGCAGTACTTC

abundance: NA
j_gene: TRBJ2-5
v_gene: TRBV6-5
d_gene: TRBD2
CDR3aa: CASTSGGQETQYF
CDR3nt: TGTGCCAGCACTAGCGGGGGGCAAGAGACCCAGTACTTC

abundance: NA
j_gene: TRBJ1-6
v_gene: TRBV30
d_gene: NA
CDR3aa: CAWSPYTGISPLHF
CDR3nt: TGTGCCTGGAGTCCATACACAGGGATTTCACCCCTCCACTTT

abundance: once
j_gene: TRBJ1-2
v_gene: TRBV25-1
d_gene: NA
CDR3aa: CASGDNYGYTF
CDR3nt: TGTGCCAGCGGGGACAACTATGGCTACACCTTC

abundance: NA
j_gene: TRBJ1-5
v_gene: TRBV23-1
d_gene: NA
CDR3aa: CASSQLRNVGEKGQPQHF
CDR3nt: TGCGCCAGCAGTCAATTACGGAATGTGGGGGAGAAAGGGCAGCCCCAGCATTTT

abundance: NA
j_gene: TRBJ2-7
v_gene: TRBV6-1
d_gene: NA
CDR3aa: CASSALGHSYEQYF
CDR3nt: TGTGCCAGCAGTGCGCTGGGACACTCGTACGAGCAGTACTTC

abundance: NA
j_gene: TRBJ2-1
v_gene: TRBV4-2
d_gene: NA
CDR3aa: CASSQDQDGGNEQFF
CDR3nt: TGTGCCAGCAGCCAAGACCAAGATGGGGGCAATGAGCAGTTCTTC

abundance: NA
j_gene: TRBJ2-2
v_gene: TRBV27
d_gene: NA
CDR3aa: CASSSRGSGTGELFF
CDR3nt: TGTGCCAGCAGTTCGAGGGGGTCGGGCACCGGGGAGCTGTTTTTT

abundance: NA
j_gene: TRBJ2-5
v_gene: TRBV27
d_gene: NA
CDR3aa: CASSSLGGQETQYF
CDR3nt: TGTGCCAGCAGCTCGCTGGGGGGCCAAGAGACCCAGTACTTC

abundance: NA
j_gene: TRBJ2-7
v_gene: TRBV4-3
d_gene: NA
CDR3aa: CASSQVGSSPYEQYF
CDR3nt: TGCGCCAGCAGCCAAGTTGGGTCAAGTCCCTACGAGCAGTACTTC

abundance: few
j_gene: TRBJ2-1
v_gene: TRBV5-6
d_gene: NA
CDR3aa: CASSFGGPSNEQFF
CDR3nt: TGTGCCAGCAGCTTCGGGGGGCCCTCCAATGAGCAGTTCTTC

abundance: NA
j_gene: TRBJ1-1
v_gene: TRBV5-6
d_gene: TRBD1
CDR3aa: CASSSGTGGGTEAFF
CDR3nt: TGTGCCAGCAGCTCCGGGACAGGGGGCGGCACTGAAGCTTTCTTT

abundance: few
j_gene: TRBJ2-1
v_gene: TRBV7-9
d_gene: NA
CDR3aa: CASSLEPSFDEQFF
CDR3nt: TGTGCCAGCAGCTTAGAACCTTCTTTCGATGAGCAGTTCTTC

abundance: NA
j_gene: TRBJ1-4
v_gene: TRBV7-9
d_gene: NA
CDR3aa: CASRAYERASEKLFF
CDR3nt: TGTGCCAGCAGAGCTTACGAGAGGGCCTCCGAAAAACTGTTTTTT

abundance: many
j_gene: TRBJ1-2
v_gene: TRBV10-3
d_gene: TRBD1
CDR3aa: CAISQLGTENNYGYTF
CDR3nt: TGTGCCATCAGTCAGCTCGGGACAGAGAATAACTATGGCTACACCTTC

abundance: NA
j_gene: TRBJ2-7
v_gene: TRBV27
d_gene: NA
CDR3aa: CASSPSRDRYEQYF
CDR3nt: TGTGCCAGCAGTCCGTCCCGGGACCGGTACGAGCAGTACTTC

abundance: NA
j_gene: TRBJ2-7
v_gene: TRBV9
d_gene: TRBD1
CDR3aa: CASSAGQSSYEQYF
CDR3nt: TGTGCCAGCAGCGCGGGACAGAGCTCCTACGAGCAGTACTTC

abundance: NA
j_gene: TRBJ1-4
v_gene: TRBV7-9
d_gene: NA
CDR3aa: CASRAGTEKLFF
CDR3nt: TGTGCCAGCAGGGCGGGGACTGAAAAACTGTTTTTT

abundance: NA
j_gene: TRBJ1-2
v_gene: TRBV29-1
d_gene: NA
CDR3aa: CSVEVSPIGGYTF
CDR3nt: TGCAGCGTTGAAGTCTCTCCGATAGGCGGCTACACCTTC

abundance: NA
j_gene: TRBJ1-1
v_gene: TRBV6-5
d_gene: NA
CDR3aa: CASSYGAEAFF
CDR3nt: TGTGCCAGCAGTTATGGGGCTGAAGCTTTCTTT